Listed below are T cell receptor beta chains from one sample, sequenced in a study of cytomegalovirus exposure and HLA in healthy donors. Sequencing was performed with immunoSEQ multiplex PCR; in TCRdb, only in-frame clones are kept and a portion is missing. The sample has 200,000 or so clones; about 83% are singletons. Sequencing was performed on PBMCs. These TCRs come from a woman between 25 and 40 years old in good health and CMV-seropositive. CDR3s include the opening cysteine and the closing phenylalanine or tryptophan. D genes are given only for firm matches. Not all rows give a size; the values are once, few, many and, for expanded clones, a class.

TRBD1	.	TRBV5-1	TRBJ2-7	CASSKRTGSYEQYF	TGCGCCAGCAGCAAGAGGACAGGGTCCTACGAGCAGTACTTC
.	.	TRBV7-7	TRBJ1-2	CPPGLGNYGYTF	TGTCCCCCGGGTCTAGGTAACTATGGCTACACCTTC
.	.	TRBV5-4	TRBJ2-7	CASSQDSSYEQYF	TGTGCCAGCAGCCAGGACAGCTCCTACGAGCAGTACTTC
TRBD1	.	TRBV6-1	TRBJ2-7	CASRIPGTASYEQYF	TGTGCCAGCAGGATCCCCGGGACAGCTTCCTACGAGCAGTACTTC
.	.	TRBV6-6	TRBJ2-4	CASTERAIQYF	TGTGCCAGCACCGAGCGGGCCATTCAGTACTTC
.	few	TRBV6-6	TRBJ2-4	CASRDTLRIIQYF	TGTGCCAGCAGGGACACACTCCGGATCATTCAGTACTTC
TRBD2	.	TRBV4-1	TRBJ2-1	CASSQVVPSGGYNEQFF	TGCGCCAGCAGCCAAGTCGTGCCTAGCGGGGGCTACAATGAGCAGTTCTTC
.	.	TRBV7-9	TRBJ2-3	CASSPVRRVVDTQYF	TGTGCCAGCAGCCCCGTCAGGAGGGTGGTAGATACGCAGTATTTT
TRBD2	once	TRBV10-2	TRBJ2-3	CASSLLAATDTQYF	TGCGCCAGCAGTCTCCTAGCGGCCACAGATACGCAGTATTTT
.	.	TRBV6-1	TRBJ1-3	CASSRQEVRNTIYF	TGTGCCAGCAGTAGACAGGAGGTTCGAAACACCATATATTTT
.	.	TRBV21-1	TRBJ1-4	CASSKRGTGQLSEKLFF	TGTGCCAGCAGCAAACGGGGGACAGGGCAGTTGTCTGAAAAACTGTTTTTT
TRBD1	.	TRBV7-9	TRBJ2-2	CASSYPGTGILTGELFF	TGTGCCAGCAGCTACCCCGGGACAGGGATCCTCACCGGGGAGCTGTTTTTT
.	.	TRBV10-3	TRBJ1-6	CAISKRVGSPLHF	TGTGCCATCAGCAAGAGGGTTGGTTCACCCCTCCACTTT
.	.	TRBV29-1	TRBJ1-1	CSVDSSGANRAFF	TGCAGCGTTGACTCATCAGGGGCAAATAGAGCTTTCTTT
TRBD2	.	TRBV27	TRBJ2-7	CASSRGRHEQYF	TGTGCCAGCAGTCGCGGGAGGCACGAGCAGTACTTC
TRBD2	.	TRBV5-1	TRBJ2-7	CASSFNLAGRFYEQYF	TGCGCCAGCAGCTTCAACCTAGCGGGAAGGTTCTACGAGCAGTACTTC
TRBD1	.	TRBV4-1	TRBJ2-7	CASSRVLTGDEQYF	TGCGCCAGCAGCCGAGTACTGACAGGGGACGAGCAGTACTTC
.	.	TRBV14	TRBJ2-7	CASSQYPGSWGYEQYF	TGTGCCAGCAGCCAATACCCGGGGTCCTGGGGCTACGAGCAGTACTTC
TRBD2	.	TRBV7-9	TRBJ2-1	CASSPTVVIAGRNEQFF	TGTGCCAGCAGCCCAACGGTAGTGATAGCGGGACGGAATGAGCAGTTCTTC
.	.	TRBV7-6	TRBJ2-7	CASSLVAGYEQYF	TGTGCCAGCAGCTTAGTTGCGGGCTACGAGCAGTACTTC
TRBD1	.	TRBV27	TRBJ1-4	CASRQGLATNEKLFF	TGTGCCAGCCGACAGGGACTCGCAACTAATGAAAAACTGTTTTTT
TRBD1	.	TRBV2	TRBJ2-7	CASIGQDRIAYEQYF	TGTGCCAGCATCGGACAGGACAGAATCGCCTACGAGCAGTACTTC
TRBD1	.	TRBV6-6	TRBJ2-2	CASNGQGAGELFF	TGTGCCAGCAACGGACAGGGGGCCGGGGAGCTGTTTTTT
TRBD1	.	TRBV7-7	TRBJ1-6	CASSLDRGTPLHF	TGTGCTAGCAGCTTAGACAGGGGAACACCCCTCCACTTT
TRBD1	once	TRBV19	TRBJ2-4	CASPKCEGQGGKNIQYF	TGTGCCAGCCCCAAGTGTGAGGGACAGGGGGGAAAAAACATTCAGTACTTC
.	few	TRBV12-5	TRBJ1-2	CASGLVHEGVNYGYTF	TGTGCTAGTGGTTTGGTACATGAGGGGGTTAACTATGGCTACACCTTC
.	.	TRBV18	TRBJ1-2	CASSRDQGKANGYTF	TGTGCCAGCTCACGGGATCAGGGGAAGGCTAATGGCTACACCTTC
TRBD2	.	TRBV29-1	TRBJ2-3	CSVKFGTTHTDTQYF	TGCAGCGTTAAGTTCGGGACTACTCACACAGATACGCAGTATTTT
.	.	TRBV6-1	TRBJ2-1	CASSEGYRFYNEQFF	TGTGCCAGCAGTGAAGGGTACAGATTCTACAATGAGCAGTTCTTC
.	.	TRBV4-1	TRBJ1-1	CASSQDMGTSRRTEAFF	TGCGCCAGCAGCCAAGATATGGGGACTTCGAGGAGAACTGAAGCTTTCTTT
TRBD2	.	TRBV15	TRBJ2-5	CATSSLTSGGQETQYF	TGTGCCACCAGCAGCCTGACTAGCGGGGGGCAAGAGACCCAGTACTTC
TRBD1	.	TRBV6-5	TRBJ2-5	CASWGVAGGSETQYF	TGTGCCAGCTGGGGAGTGGCAGGGGGTTCGGAGACCCAGTACTTC
TRBD2	.	TRBV2	TRBJ2-7	CASSARTILAGDYEQYF	TGTGCCAGCAGTGCAAGAACCATACTAGCGGGAGACTACGAGCAGTACTTC
TRBD2	.	TRBV5-1	TRBJ2-1	CASSLGGTSGYNEQFF	TGCGCCAGCAGCTTGGGAGGGACTAGCGGATACAATGAGCAGTTCTTC
.	.	TRBV19	TRBJ1-2	CASSPRELGYTF	TGTGCCAGTAGTCCCCGGGAGCTTGGCTACACCTTC
.	.	TRBV5-1	TRBJ2-1	CASSYVRTVPTSYNEQFF	TGCGCCAGCAGCTACGTGAGGACAGTTCCTACCTCCTACAATGAGCAGTTCTTC
TRBD2	.	TRBV7-8	TRBJ2-1	CASSRNSGRTYNEQFF	TGTGCCAGCAGCCGGAATAGCGGGAGGACCTACAATGAGCAGTTCTTC
.	few	TRBV2	TRBJ1-5	CASSGRGNQPQHF	TGTGCCAGCAGCGGGAGGGGCAATCAGCCCCAGCATTTT
.	.	TRBV15	TRBJ1-1	CATSINSQNTEAFF	TGTGCCACCAGCATAAACAGCCAGAACACTGAAGCTTTCTTT
.	.	TRBV2	TRBJ2-1	CASSAETNNEQFF	TGTGCCAGCAGTGCTGAAACAAACAATGAGCAGTTCTTC
.	.	TRBV13	TRBJ2-4	CASSLDVDSENIQYF	TGTGCCAGCAGCTTAGACGTGGACAGCGAAAACATTCAGTACTTC